The 19 T cell receptor beta chains below all came from one sample that was sequenced in a study of T cells in Graves' hyperthyroidism and ophthalmopathy. RNA transcripts gave rise to amplified TCR beta CDR3 regions. The HTBI set primed first-round TCR CDR3 RT-PCR. From the multiplex PCR reads, TCRdb called clonotypes with MiXCR, one entry per CDR3 protein. This sample has about 250,000 distinct CDR3 sequences; about 20% occur once, and the top ten carry about 60%. Sequencing was done on a sample of blood. These receptors all come from a young man with Graves' ophthalmopathy.

This clonotype has a count of ten or more. The chain recombines TRBV5-1 with TRBJ2-5; a weak D match, TRBD1 (6 bases). This CDR3 region has 14 residues. Trimming removed 0 bases at V and 5 bases at J, with 11 bases between. Germline CDR1 reads SGHRS; CDR2 reads YFSETQ. Written as DNA, the CDR3 is TGCGCCAGCAGCTTGGTTGGGGGCCGTGAGACCCAGTACTTC. It codes for CASSLVGGRETQYF.

This clonotype was observed at least ten times. The rearrangement links TRBV30 to TRBJ2-1, with D perhaps matching TRBD1 (6 bases). CDR1 and CDR2 from the germline V gene are GTSNPN and SVGIG (reference sequence). Trimming cost V 5 bases and J 4 bases, with 6 bases left between them. This CDR3 has 11 residues. The CDR3 protein is CAWDRYNEQFF. The CDR3 DNA reads as TGTGCCTGGGACAGGTACAATGAGCAGTTCTTC.

J is TRBJ1-5 and V is TRBV27, with 9 bases aligning to TRBD1. V shed 5 bases and J 5 bases; nucleotides not matched to a gene: 7. This CDR3 is built from 15 residues. Germline V gene lookup returns CDR1 MNHEY and CDR2 SMNVEV (reference sequence). The CDR3, as DNA: TGTGCCAGCAGTATCTCCGGGACAGGGTATCAGCCCCAGCATTTT. It translates to CASSISGTGYQPQHF.

This clonotype was detected a few times. This chain uses TRBV15 with TRBJ2-1; 12 nucleotides line up with TRBD2. Germline V gene lookup returns CDR1 LNHNV and CDR2 YYDKDF (reference sequence). The CDR3 spans 22 residues. The junction had 17 bases not matched to a gene; V was cut back by 1 base and J by 1 base. The CDR3 sequence: CATSRGGGGQTSGRASYNEQFF. The CDR3 bases are TGTGCCACCAGCAGAGGTGGGGGAGGGCAGACTAGCGGGAGAGCGTCCTACAATGAGCAGTTCTTC.

This clonotype has at least ten counts. The chain joins TRBV30 to TRBJ1-3; unclear D gene. Trimming pared 1 base from V and 4 bases from J, leaving 2 bases between. CDR1 GTSNPN and CDR2 SVGIG come from the germline V gene (reference sequence). The CDR3 length is 11 residues. The CDR3 DNA reads TGTGCCTGGAGTGGGGGAAACACCATATATTTT. Protein sequence: CAWSGGNTIYF.

The table lists this clonotype with many counts. In DNA, the CDR3 is TGTGCCAGCAGTTTACGCGCAGGGGTAGTCAATGAGCAGTTCTTC. Encoded protein: CASSLRAGVVNEQFF. The chain carries TRBV27 and TRBJ2-1; TRBD1 is a possible D gene (6 bases). Deletions cut 2 bases from V and 6 bases from J, with 14 bases between. This CDR3 comprises 15 residues. Germline V CDR1 and CDR2: MNHEY, SMNVEV (reference sequence).

This clonotype was counted a few times. This may be a read error: a much more frequent sequence differs by one nucleotide. No conserved phenylalanine or tryptophan is present at the end of the CDR3, so a read error is the likely explanation. This rearrangement joins TRBV27 to TRBJ1-1, with unresolved D. The CDR3 is 17 amino acids. V shed 2 bases and J shed 2 bases, with 18 bases lying between them. Germline V gene data show CDR1 as MNHEY and CDR2 as SMNVEV (reference sequence). The DNA for the CDR3 is TGTGCCAGCAGTTTAAGACCGACGGGCCAGTCAAACACTGAAGCTTTCCTT. Its protein is CASSLRPTGQSNTEAFL.

The table lists this clonotype with many counts. V gene TRBV12-3 or TRBV12-4 combines with J gene TRBJ1-2; tentative D call: TRBD1 (6 bases). The CDR3 loop spans 13 amino acids. V was clipped by 3 bases and J by 14 bases, with 19 bases between them. The CDR3 nucleotides are TGTGCCAGCAGTTTTTCGACCGGGACATCGGAAACCTTC. Amino acid sequence: CASSFSTGTSETF.

This clonotype was detected only a few times. This chain connects TRBV12-3 or TRBV12-4 to TRBJ2-5; D is uncertain. Trimming took off 1 base at V and 2 bases at J, with 17 bases between the two ends. The CDR3 extends over 17 amino acids. In DNA form, the CDR3 reads TGTGCCAGCAGTTTAGGGGCGACGTTGATGGGACAAGAGACCCAGTACTTC. The encoded protein is CASSLGATLMGQETQYF.

This clonotype was detected ten times or more. The V and J genes are TRBV28 and TRBJ2-5; 10 bases align to TRBD1. The V and J ends lost 5 bases and 3 bases, in that order; junction bases with no gene match: 21. This CDR3 is 20 amino acids long. Germline V gene lookup returns CDR1 MDHEN and CDR2 SYDVKM. This CDR3 reads CASSLWEIITGQGTKETQYF. CDR3 DNA: TGTGCCAGCAGTCTCTGGGAAATAATTACGGGACAGGGGACGAAAGAGACCCAGTACTTC.

The chain joins TRBV28 to TRBJ2-5, with 14 bases that match TRBD2. J lost 5 bases, V lost 10 bases, and 18 bases had no gene match. The CDR3 runs 18 residues. Looked up from germline, CDR1 is MDHEN and CDR2 is SYDVKM. As DNA, the CDR3 is TGTGCCACCGCGACAGCGGGACTAGCGGGAGCACCCCCGGAGACCCAGTACTTC. Translation gives CATATAGLAGAPPETQYF.

This clonotype was seen a few times. The V and J genes are TRBV20-1 and TRBJ2-7, with no clear D. Germline values: CDR1 DFQATT, CDR2 SNEGSKA (reference sequence). With 0 bases removed from V and 4 bases from J, the gap between germline ends came to 16 bases. This CDR3 spans 15 amino acids. The CDR3, as DNA: TGCAGTGCTAGAGATCGTGGGCTAGTTGCGTACGAGCAGTACTTC. Residues: CSARDRGLVAYEQYF.

This clonotype showed up many times. The V and J genes are TRBV3-1 and TRBJ1-4; unclear D gene. Germline V gives CDR1 LGHDT, CDR2 YNNKEL (reference sequence). The CDR3 consists of 14 residues. Trimming took off 4 bases at V and 5 bases at J, with 11 bases between the two ends. CDR3 sequence reads: CASSPSGPNEKLFF. The CDR3 bases are TGTGCCAGCAGCCCATCGGGTCCCAATGAAAAACTGTTTTTT.

The rearrangement links TRBV20-1 to TRBJ2-3; no clear D. This CDR3 is 13 amino acids long. CDR1 and CDR2 from the germline V gene are DFQATT and SNEGSKA (reference sequence). Trimming pared 1 base from V and 3 bases from J, leaving 8 bases between. CDR3 region: CSARVVRTDTQYF. CDR3 bases: TGCAGTGCTAGAGTTGTCAGGACAGATACGCAGTATTTT.

In its sample, this clonotype was seen many times. The J gene is TRBJ2-7, the V gene TRBV5-1; weak D call: TRBD1 (5 bases). The CDR3 contains 13 residues. V lost 0 bases to trimming and J lost 6 bases, with 10 bases between them. Per the germline V gene, CDR1 is SGHRS and CDR2 is YFSETQ. As DNA, the CDR3 is TGCGCCAGCAGCTTGGTTCAGGGTGGCGAGCAGTACTTC. Protein: CASSLVQGGEQYF.

The chain couples TRBV30 to TRBJ2-1; D call uncertain. CDR3 size: 13 residues. V was pared by 1 base and J by 3 bases, with 7 bases between. CDR1 and CDR2 from the germline V gene are GTSNPN and SVGIG (reference sequence). The DNA for the CDR3 is TGTGCCTGGAGTGGGGCGATCTACAATGAGCAGTTCTTC. This translates into CAWSGAIYNEQFF.

This chain joins TRBV5-1 and TRBJ1-2; D remains unclear. Trimming shortened V by 5 bases and J by 6 bases, and 11 bases separated the two germline ends. CDR3 length: 12 residues. Looked up from germline, CDR1 is SGHRS and CDR2 is YFSETQ. CDR3 loop: CASRREGNGYTF. The CDR3 bases are TGCGCCAGCAGACGAGAAGGAAATGGCTACACCTTC. Filled out from reference TRBV5-1 and TRBJ1-2, the complete variable domain reads KAGVTQTPRYLIKTRGQQVTLSCSPISGHRSVSWYQQTPGQGLQFLFEYFSETQRNKGNFPGRFSGRQFSNSRSEMNVSTLELGDSALYLCASRREGNGYTFGSGTRLTVV.

V gene TRBV15 combines with J gene TRBJ1-2; D gene unclear. The CDR3 extends over 11 amino acids. The V and J ends lost 0 bases and 7 bases respectively, with 3 bases between them. From germline, CDR1 is LNHNV and CDR2 YYDKDF (reference sequence). In nucleotides, the CDR3 is TGTGCCACCAGCAGAGAGTCTGGCTACACCTTC. Its protein is CATSRESGYTF.

This clonotype was observed at least ten times. This chain links TRBV6-1 with TRBJ1-1, with 8 positions matching TRBD1. The CDR3 length is 14 residues. Trimming removed 10 bases from V and 4 bases from J; junction bases left unmatched: 11. CDR1 MNHNS and CDR2 SASEGT come from the germline V gene. The CDR3 here is CATEGTGRGTEAFF. In DNA, the CDR3 is TGTGCCACTGAAGGGACAGGCCGCGGCACTGAAGCTTTCTTT.